This T cell receptor beta chain was captured by sequencing in a study of memory CD4+ T cells and cytomegalovirus serostatus. Turning to the study itself: Of the healthy Belgian adults, 9 or 10 were CMV seropositive and about 24 seronegative.

The sort gate was single viable CD3+CD4+CD8-CD45RO+ cells for memory CD4+ T cells. Serostatus was set by detecting CMV pp150, pp28, p38, p52 IgG. General study findings and limits: CD4+ memory repertoires contained about two fifths of the 164 reported CMV TCRbeta sequences.

Germline V gives CDR1 LGHNA, CDR2 YNFKEQ. The junction had 5 bases not matched to a gene; V was cut back by 0 bases and J by 7 bases. CDR3 length: 14 residues. This clone was seen just once. What it recognizes is unknown. Source study methods: After removing out-of-frame reads, around 2 million distinct TCRbeta sequences remained. TCRdb's table, derived via immunoSEQ multiplex PCR, lists solely in-frame clones and lacks some. That table is the source of V, J and clone size, and D and trimming were worked out from the DNA. The table shows about 57,000 clones, with less than 85% occurring only once. The sample comprised memory CD4+ T cells from blood. The sequence derives from an adult in good health and CMV-seronegative. The chain carries TRBV4-2 and TRBJ2-7; TRBD2 matches at 8 bases. CDR3 nucleotide sequence: TGTGCCAGCAGCCAAGACGGGGGGGCCGGAGAGCAGTACTTC. It translates to CASSQDGGAGEQYF.